This entry lists 10 T cell receptor beta chains sequenced from one sample in a study of blood T cell repertoires in COVID-19. The data were produced by immunoSEQ multiplex PCR, yet TCRdb's version contains in-frame clones alone and is incomplete. The sample contains some 33,000 clones, approximately 91% of which appear only once. The material sequenced was peripheral blood. These receptors were obtained from a human donor in a cohort sampled during active COVID-19.

The V gene is TRBV2, the J gene TRBJ2-7; 7 positions match TRBD1. J was trimmed by 4 bases and V by 6 bases; bases with no gene match: 12. The CDR3 is 15 amino acids. Germline CDR1 and CDR2: SNHLY and FYNNEI. The CDR3 nucleotides are TGTGCCAGCAGCCCAACAAGAGGACAGGTTTACGAGCAGTACGTC. Its protein is CASSPTRGQVYEQYV.

V and J are TRBV6-1 and TRBJ2-7; TRBD1 matches 7 bases. Germline CDR1 reads MNHNS; CDR2 reads SASEGT. The CDR3 loop spans 14 amino acids. Trimming at V came to 3 bases and at J to 3 bases, leaving 5 bases not matched to a gene. The CDR3 reads CASSEETGIYEQYV. The CDR3 bases are TGTGCCAGCAGTGAGGAGACAGGGATCTACGAGCAGTACGTC.

The chain uses TRBV5-4 and TRBJ2-5; D may be TRBD1 (7 bases). Germline CDR1 is SGHNT and CDR2 is YYREEE (reference sequence). The CDR3 covers 14 residues. Deletions cut 4 bases from V and 2 bases from J, with 12 bases between. This CDR3 reads CASSTTGRQETQYF. In nucleotides, the CDR3 is TGTGCCAGCAGCACGACAGGGAGGCAAGAGACCCAGTACTTC.

The V and J genes are TRBV19 and TRBJ1-4, with 7 bases matching TRBD1. CDR1 is LNHDA, CDR2 SQIVND, per germline (reference sequence). The V and J ends lost 4 bases and 0 bases, in that order; junction bases with no gene match: 5. The CDR3 spans 16 residues. As DNA, the CDR3 is TGTGCCAGTAGTAGGACAGGAGGCTCAACTAATGAAAAACTGTTTTTT. The encoded protein is CASSRTGGSTNEKLFF.

V usage is TRBV6-5 and J usage is TRBJ1-2; TRBD1 might be the D (6 bases). Trimming stripped 5 bases from V and 6 bases from J, with 19 bases between. CDR1 and CDR2 from the germline V gene are MNHEY and SVGAGI. This CDR3 spans 15 amino acids. Here the CDR3 DNA reads TGTGCCAGCAGTCGAAATCGGGGGGCGTTGGATGGCTACACCTTC. Translating gives CASSRNRGALDGYTF.

The chain has TRBV6-6 and TRBJ2-4; possible D gene TRBD2, 7 bases. The CDR3 covers 15 residues. CDR1 and CDR2 from the germline V gene are MNHNY and SVGAGI (reference sequence). Trimming removed 2 bases at V and 8 bases at J, with 16 bases between. The CDR3 sequence is CASSYPIRGADIQYF. The CDR3 DNA sequence: TGTGCCAGCAGTTACCCTATCCGGGGGGCGGACATTCAGTACTTC.

V usage is TRBV28 and J usage is TRBJ1-1; TRBD1 might be the D (6 bases). With 6 bases removed from V and 4 bases from J, the gap between germline ends came to 15 bases. CDR1 MDHEN and CDR2 SYDVKM come from the germline V gene. The CDR3 is 14 amino acids. As DNA, the CDR3 is TGTGCCAGCAGGTACAGGGAAAGGGCCACTGAAGCTTTCTTT. Amino acids: CASRYRERATEAFF.

The genes are TRBV5-1 and TRBJ2-2; weak D call: TRBD1 (6 bases). CDR3 size: 16 residues. From germline, CDR1 is SGHRS and CDR2 YFSETQ. The V gene lost 3 bases and the J gene lost 6 bases, with 18 bases spanning the gap. The CDR3 region is CASSYPVSGAAGELFF. The DNA of the CDR3 is TGCGCCAGCAGCTACCCCGTCTCAGGGGCGGCCGGGGAGCTGTTTTTT.

The chain employs TRBV28 and TRBJ1-6; TRBD1 matches at 7 bases. The CDR3 has 18 residues. Looked up from germline, CDR1 is MDHEN and CDR2 is SYDVKM. Trimming removed 3 bases from V and 5 bases from J; junction bases left unmatched: 13. The CDR3 region is CASSFPRAGTANNSPLHF. The CDR3 bases are TGTGCCAGCAGTTTCCCGCGGGCAGGGACAGCAAATAATTCACCCCTCCACTTT. Using reference TRBV28 and TRBJ1-6 for the parts outside the CDR3, the full variable domain is DVKVTQSSRYLVKRTGEKVFLECVQDMDHENMFWYRQDPGLGLRLIYFSYDVKMKEKGDIPEGYSVSREKKERFSLILESASTNQTSMYLCASSFPRAGTANNSPLHFGNGTRLTVT.

The chain links TRBV11-2 to TRBJ2-5; 8 bases line up with TRBD1. The V gene end was trimmed by 5 bases and the J gene end by 5 bases; junction bases not matched to a gene: 16. The CDR3 sequence is 17 residues long. Per the germline V gene, CDR1 is SGHAT and CDR2 is FQNNGV. CDR3: CASSPQPTTGGWETQYF. CDR3 sequence (DNA): TGTGCCAGCAGCCCACAACCAACAACAGGGGGGTGGGAGACCCAGTACTTC.